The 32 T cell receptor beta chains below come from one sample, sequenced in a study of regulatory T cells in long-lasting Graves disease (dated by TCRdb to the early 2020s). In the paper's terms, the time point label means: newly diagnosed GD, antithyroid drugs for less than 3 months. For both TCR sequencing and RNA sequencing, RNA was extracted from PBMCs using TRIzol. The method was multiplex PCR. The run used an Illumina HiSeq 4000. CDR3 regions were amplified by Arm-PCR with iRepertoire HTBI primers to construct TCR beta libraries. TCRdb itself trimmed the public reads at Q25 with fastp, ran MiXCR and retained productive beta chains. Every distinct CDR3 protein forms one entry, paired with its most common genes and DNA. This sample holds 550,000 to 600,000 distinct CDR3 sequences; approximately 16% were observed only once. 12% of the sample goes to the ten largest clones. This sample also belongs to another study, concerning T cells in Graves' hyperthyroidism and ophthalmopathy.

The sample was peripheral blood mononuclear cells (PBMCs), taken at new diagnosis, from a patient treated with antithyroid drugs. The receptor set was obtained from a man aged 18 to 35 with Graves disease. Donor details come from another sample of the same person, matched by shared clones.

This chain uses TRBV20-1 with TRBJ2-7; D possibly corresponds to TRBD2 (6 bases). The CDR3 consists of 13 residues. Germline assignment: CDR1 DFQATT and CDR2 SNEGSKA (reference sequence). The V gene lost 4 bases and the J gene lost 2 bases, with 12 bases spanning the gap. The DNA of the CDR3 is TGCAGTGCTATCCTGGACTATCCCTACGAGCAGTACTTC. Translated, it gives CSAILDYPYEQYF.

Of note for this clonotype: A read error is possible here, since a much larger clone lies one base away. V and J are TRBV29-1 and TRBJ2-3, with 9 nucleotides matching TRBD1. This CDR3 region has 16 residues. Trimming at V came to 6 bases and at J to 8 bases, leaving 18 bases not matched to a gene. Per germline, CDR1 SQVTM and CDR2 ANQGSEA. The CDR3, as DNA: TGCAGCGTGAGAAAAGGGGACAGGGAGTGGTCAGGTACGCAGTATTTT. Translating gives CSVRKGDREWSGTQYF.

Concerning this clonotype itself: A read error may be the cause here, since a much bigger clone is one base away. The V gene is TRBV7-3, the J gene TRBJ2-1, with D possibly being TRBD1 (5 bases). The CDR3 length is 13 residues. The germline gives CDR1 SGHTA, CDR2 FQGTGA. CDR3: CASSPDSSNERFF. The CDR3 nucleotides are TGTGCCAGCAGTCCCGACAGTAGCAATGAGCGGTTCTTC.

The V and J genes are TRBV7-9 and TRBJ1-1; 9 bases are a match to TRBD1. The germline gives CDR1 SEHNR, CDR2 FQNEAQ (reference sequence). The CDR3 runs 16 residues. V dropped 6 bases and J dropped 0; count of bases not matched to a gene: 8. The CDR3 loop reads CASSFGTGTLNTEAFF. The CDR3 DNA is TGTGCCAGCAGTTTCGGGACAGGGACCTTGAACACTGAAGCTTTCTTT.

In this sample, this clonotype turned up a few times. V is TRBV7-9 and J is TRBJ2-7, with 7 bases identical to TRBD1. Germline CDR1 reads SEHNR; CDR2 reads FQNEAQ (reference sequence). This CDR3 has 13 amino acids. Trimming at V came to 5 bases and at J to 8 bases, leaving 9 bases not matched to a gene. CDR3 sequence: CASSTGVVYKQYF. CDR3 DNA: TGTGCCAGCAGCACAGGGGTGGTGTACAAGCAGTACTTC.

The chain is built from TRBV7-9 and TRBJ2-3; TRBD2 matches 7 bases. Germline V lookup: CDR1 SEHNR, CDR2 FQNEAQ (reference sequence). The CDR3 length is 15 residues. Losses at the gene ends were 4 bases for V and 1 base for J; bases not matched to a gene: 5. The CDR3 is CASSSRGGGTDTQYF. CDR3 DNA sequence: TGTGCCAGCAGCTCTAGGGGAGGGGGCACAGATACGCAGTATTTT.

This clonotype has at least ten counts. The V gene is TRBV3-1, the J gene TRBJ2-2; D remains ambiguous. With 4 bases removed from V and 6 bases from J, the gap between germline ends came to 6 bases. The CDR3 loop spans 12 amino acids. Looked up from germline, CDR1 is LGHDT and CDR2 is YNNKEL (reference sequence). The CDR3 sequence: CASSPWAGELFF. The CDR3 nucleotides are TGTGCCAGCAGCCCCTGGGCCGGGGAGCTGTTTTTT.

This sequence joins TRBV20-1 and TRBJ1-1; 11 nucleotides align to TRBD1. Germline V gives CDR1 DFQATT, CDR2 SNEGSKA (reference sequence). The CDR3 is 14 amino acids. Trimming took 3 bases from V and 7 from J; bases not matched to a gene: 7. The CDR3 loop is CSARSGQGVDEAFF. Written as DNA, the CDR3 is TGCAGTGCTAGGTCGGGACAGGGGGTGGATGAAGCTTTCTTT.

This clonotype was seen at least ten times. CDR3 amino acids: CASTSGPGDGANVLTF. The DNA of the CDR3 is TGTGCCAGCACATCCGGTCCGGGGGACGGGGCCAACGTCCTGACTTTC. This chain connects TRBV28 to TRBJ2-6; tentative D call: TRBD2 (6 bases). Germline CDR1 MDHEN, CDR2 SYDVKM. The V gene lost 7 bases and the J gene lost 4 bases, with 17 bases spanning the gap. This CDR3 has 16 residues.

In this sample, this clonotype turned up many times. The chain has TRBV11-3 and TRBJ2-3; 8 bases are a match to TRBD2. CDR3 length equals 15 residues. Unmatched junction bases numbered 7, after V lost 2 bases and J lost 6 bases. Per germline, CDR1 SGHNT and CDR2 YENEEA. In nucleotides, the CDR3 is TGTGCCAGCAGCTTAAGGAATCGGGAGGGGGATACGCAGTATTTT. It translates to CASSLRNREGDTQYF.

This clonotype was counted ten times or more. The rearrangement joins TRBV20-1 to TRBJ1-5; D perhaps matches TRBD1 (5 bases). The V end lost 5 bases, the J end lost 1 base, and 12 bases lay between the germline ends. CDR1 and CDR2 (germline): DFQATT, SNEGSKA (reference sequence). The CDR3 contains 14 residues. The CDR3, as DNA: TGCAGTGCTGCCCAAGGGACCAGCAATCAGCCCCAGCATTTT. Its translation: CSAAQGTSNQPQHF.

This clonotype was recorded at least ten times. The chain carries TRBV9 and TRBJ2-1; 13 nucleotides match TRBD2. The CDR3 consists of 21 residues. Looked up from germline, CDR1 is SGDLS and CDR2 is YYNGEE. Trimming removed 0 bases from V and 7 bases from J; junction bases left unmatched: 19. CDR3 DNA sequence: TGTGCCAGCAGCGTAGCTACCCCGGGACTAGCGGGACCCTCCCCTTGGAATGAGCAGTTCTTC. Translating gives CASSVATPGLAGPSPWNEQFF.

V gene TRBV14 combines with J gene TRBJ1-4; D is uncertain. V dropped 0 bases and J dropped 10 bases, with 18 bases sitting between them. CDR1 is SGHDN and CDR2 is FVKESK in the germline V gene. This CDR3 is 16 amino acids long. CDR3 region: CASSQETGSEYPKLFF. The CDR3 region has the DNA TGTGCCAGCAGCCAAGAGACGGGTTCGGAATACCCAAAACTGTTTTTT.

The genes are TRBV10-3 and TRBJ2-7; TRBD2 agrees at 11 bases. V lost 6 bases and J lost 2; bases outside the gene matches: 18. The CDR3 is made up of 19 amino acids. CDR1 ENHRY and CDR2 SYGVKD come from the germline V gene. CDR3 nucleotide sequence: TGTGCCATCAGCGCTGGGGGGGGGGGCCTAGCGGGAGGCACCTACGAGCAGTACTTC. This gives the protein CAISAGGGGLAGGTYEQYF.

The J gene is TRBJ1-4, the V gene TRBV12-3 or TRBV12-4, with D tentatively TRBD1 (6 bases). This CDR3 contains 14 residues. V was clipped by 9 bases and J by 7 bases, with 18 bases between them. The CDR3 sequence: CASGLQGYLEKLFF. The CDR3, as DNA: TGTGCCAGTGGGTTACAGGGCTACCTTGAAAAACTGTTTTTT.

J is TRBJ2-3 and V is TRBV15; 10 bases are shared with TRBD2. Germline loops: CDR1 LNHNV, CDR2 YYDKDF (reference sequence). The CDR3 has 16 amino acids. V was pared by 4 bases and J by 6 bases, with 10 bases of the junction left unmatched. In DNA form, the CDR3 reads TGTGCCACCAGCAAACCTAGCGGGAGAAATGGGGATACGCAGTATTTT. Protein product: CATSKPSGRNGDTQYF.

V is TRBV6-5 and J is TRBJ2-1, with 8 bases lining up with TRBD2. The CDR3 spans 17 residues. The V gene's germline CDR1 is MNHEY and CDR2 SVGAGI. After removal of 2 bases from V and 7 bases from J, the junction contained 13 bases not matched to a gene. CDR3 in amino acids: CASSYGAGTRNRNEQFF. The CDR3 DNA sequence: TGTGCCAGCAGTTACGGCGCCGGGACTAGGAATAGGAATGAGCAGTTCTTC.

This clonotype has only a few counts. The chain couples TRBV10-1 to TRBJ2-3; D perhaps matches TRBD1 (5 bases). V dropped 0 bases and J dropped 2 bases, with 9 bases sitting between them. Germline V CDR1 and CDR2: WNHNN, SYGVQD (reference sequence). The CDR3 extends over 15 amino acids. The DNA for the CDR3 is TGCGCCAGCAGTGAGTCAGCAGGGTTCACAGATACGCAGTATTTT. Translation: CASSESAGFTDTQYF.

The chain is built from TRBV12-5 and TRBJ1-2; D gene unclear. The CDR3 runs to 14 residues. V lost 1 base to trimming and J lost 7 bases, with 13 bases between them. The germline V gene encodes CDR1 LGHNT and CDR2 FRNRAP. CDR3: CASGLATGESGYTF. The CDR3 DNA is TGTGCTAGTGGTTTGGCAACCGGAGAGTCTGGCTACACCTTC.

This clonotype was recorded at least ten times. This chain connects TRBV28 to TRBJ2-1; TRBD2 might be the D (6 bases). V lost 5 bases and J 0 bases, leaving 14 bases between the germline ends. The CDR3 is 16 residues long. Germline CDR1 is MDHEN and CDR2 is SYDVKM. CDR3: CASSPLAFSSYNEQFF. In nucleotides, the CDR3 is TGTGCCAGCAGTCCTCTAGCGTTTAGCTCCTACAATGAGCAGTTCTTC.

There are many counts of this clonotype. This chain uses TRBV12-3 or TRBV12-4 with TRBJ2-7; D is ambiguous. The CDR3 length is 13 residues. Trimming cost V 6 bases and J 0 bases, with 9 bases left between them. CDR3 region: CASSLSVSYEQYF. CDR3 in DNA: TGTGCCAGCAGCCTGAGCGTCTCCTACGAGCAGTACTTC.

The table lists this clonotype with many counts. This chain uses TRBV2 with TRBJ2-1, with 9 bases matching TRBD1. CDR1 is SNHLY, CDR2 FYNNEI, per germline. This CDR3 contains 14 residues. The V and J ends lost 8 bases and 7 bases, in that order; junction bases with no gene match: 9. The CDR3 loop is CASRRTGVLNEQFF. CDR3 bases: TGTGCCAGCCGTCGGACAGGGGTGTTAAATGAGCAGTTCTTC.

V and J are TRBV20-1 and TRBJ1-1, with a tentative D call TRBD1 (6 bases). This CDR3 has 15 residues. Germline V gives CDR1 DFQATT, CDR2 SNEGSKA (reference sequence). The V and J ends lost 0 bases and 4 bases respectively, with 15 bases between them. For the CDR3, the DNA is TGCAGTGCTAGAGATTATCCAGGGGCGGGCACTGAAGCTTTCTTT. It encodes CSARDYPGAGTEAFF.

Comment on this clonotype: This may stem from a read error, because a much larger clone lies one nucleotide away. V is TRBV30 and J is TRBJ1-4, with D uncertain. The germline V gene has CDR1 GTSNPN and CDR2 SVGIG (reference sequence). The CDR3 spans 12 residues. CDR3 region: CARSAYSEKLFF. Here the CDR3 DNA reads TGTGCCCGGAGTGCCTACAGTGAAAAACTGTTTTTT.

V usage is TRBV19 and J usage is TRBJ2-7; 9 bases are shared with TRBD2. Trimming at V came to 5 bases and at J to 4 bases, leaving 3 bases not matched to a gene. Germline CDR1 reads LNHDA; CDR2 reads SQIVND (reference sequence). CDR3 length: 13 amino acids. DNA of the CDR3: TGTGCCAGTAGTGCGGGAGGGCAATACGAGCAGTACTTC. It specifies CASSAGGQYEQYF.

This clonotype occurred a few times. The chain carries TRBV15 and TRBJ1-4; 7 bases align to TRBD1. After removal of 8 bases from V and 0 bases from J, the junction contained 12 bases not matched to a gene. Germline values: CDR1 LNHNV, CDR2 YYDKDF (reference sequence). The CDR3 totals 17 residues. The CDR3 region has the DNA TGTGCCACCTCTCGCAGGGGGACCCCTGCAACTAATGAAAAACTGTTTTTT. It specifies CATSRRGTPATNEKLFF.

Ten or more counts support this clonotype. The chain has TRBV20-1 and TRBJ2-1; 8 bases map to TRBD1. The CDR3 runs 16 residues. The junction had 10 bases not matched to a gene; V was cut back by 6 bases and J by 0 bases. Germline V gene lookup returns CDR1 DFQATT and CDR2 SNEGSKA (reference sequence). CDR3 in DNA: TGCAGTGCAAACAACAGGGGGAAACACTCCTACAATGAGCAGTTCTTC. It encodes CSANNRGKHSYNEQFF.

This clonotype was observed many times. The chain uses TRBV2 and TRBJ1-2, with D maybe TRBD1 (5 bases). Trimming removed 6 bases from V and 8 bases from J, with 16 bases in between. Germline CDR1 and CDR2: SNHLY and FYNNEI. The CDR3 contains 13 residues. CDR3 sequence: CASRDPGLRGYTF. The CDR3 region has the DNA TGTGCCAGCAGAGACCCAGGGTTGCGGGGCTACACCTTC.

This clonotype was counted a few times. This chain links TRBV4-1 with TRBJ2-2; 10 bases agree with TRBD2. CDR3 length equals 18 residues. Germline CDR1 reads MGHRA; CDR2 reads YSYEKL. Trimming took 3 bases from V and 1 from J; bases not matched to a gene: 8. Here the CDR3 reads CASSHSFTSGENTGELFF. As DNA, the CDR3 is TGCGCCAGCAGCCACTCCTTTACTAGCGGGGAGAACACCGGGGAGCTGTTTTTT.

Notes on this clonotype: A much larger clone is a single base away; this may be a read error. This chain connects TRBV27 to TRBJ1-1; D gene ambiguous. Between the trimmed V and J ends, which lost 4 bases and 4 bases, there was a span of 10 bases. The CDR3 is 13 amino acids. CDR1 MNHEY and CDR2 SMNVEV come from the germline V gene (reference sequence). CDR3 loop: CASSSSSLTEAFF. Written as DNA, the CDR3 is TGTGCCAGCAGTTCATCTAGTCTCACTGAAGCTTTCTTT.

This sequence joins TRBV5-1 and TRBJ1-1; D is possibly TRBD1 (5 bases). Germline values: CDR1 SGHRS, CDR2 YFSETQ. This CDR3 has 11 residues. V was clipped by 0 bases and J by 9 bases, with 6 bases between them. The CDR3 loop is CASSLGGKAFF. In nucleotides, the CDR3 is TGCGCCAGCAGCTTGGGGGGGAAAGCTTTCTTT.

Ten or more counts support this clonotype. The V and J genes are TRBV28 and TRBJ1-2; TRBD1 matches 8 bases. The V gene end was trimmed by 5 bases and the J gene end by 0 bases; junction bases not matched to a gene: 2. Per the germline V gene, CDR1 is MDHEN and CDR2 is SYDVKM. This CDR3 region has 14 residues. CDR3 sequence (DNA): TGTGCCAGCAGTCGGACAGGGCCTAACTATGGCTACACCTTC. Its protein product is CASSRTGPNYGYTF.